A selection of T cell receptor beta chains follows, all from one sample in a study of read filtering for tumor transcriptome and immune sequencing. TCRdb called the reads again in MiXCR, with one record for every CDR3 protein. The table has approximately 140,000 distinct CDR3 sequences, about 13% seen once. Input material: a population of CD138-negative cells sorted from bone marrow. The source of these receptors is a donor over 35 with multiple myeloma. Each CDR3 is given with its conserved first and last residue. The order of the fields is clone size, D gene, V gene, J gene, CDR3 protein, CDR3 DNA. D genes are given only for firm matches. Only some rows state a clone size, as once, few, many or a class for expanded clones.

abundance: many; d_gene: TRBD1; v_gene: TRBV6-6; j_gene: TRBJ1-4; CDR3aa: CASSYGTENEKLFF; CDR3nt: TGTGCCAGCAGTTACGGGACAGAAAATGAAAAACTGTTTTTT
abundance: many; d_gene: TRBD2; v_gene: TRBV30; j_gene: TRBJ2-1; CDR3aa: CASGTSGSLDEQFF; CDR3nt: TGTGCCTCTGGGACTAGCGGGAGCTTGGATGAGCAGTTCTTC
abundance: .; d_gene: .; v_gene: TRBV7-9; j_gene: TRBJ2-4; CDR3aa: CASSLPTGTNIQYF; CDR3nt: TGTGCCAGCAGCTTACCCACAGGGACGAACATTCAGTACTTC
abundance: few; d_gene: .; v_gene: TRBV7-9; j_gene: TRBJ2-2; CDR3aa: CATALNPGELFF; CDR3nt: TGTGCCACGGCCCTGAACCCCGGGGAGCTGTTTTTT
abundance: few; d_gene: .; v_gene: TRBV18; j_gene: TRBJ1-3; CDR3aa: CASSPWTDGNTIYF; CDR3nt: TGTGCCAGCTCACCATGGACAGACGGAAACACCATATATTTT
abundance: many; d_gene: .; v_gene: TRBV6-5; j_gene: TRBJ2-4; CDR3aa: CASSYAGVGAKNIQYF; CDR3nt: TGTGCCAGCAGTTACGCTGGGGTCGGGGCCAAAAACATTCAGTACTTC
abundance: many; d_gene: .; v_gene: TRBV29-1; j_gene: TRBJ2-5; CDR3aa: CSVLGETQYF; CDR3nt: TGCAGCGTCCTTGGGGAGACCCAGTACTTC
abundance: many; d_gene: TRBD2; v_gene: TRBV6-2/TRBV6-3; j_gene: TRBJ2-2; CDR3aa: CASSRLAANTGELFF; CDR3nt: TGTGCCAGCAGTCGACTAGCGGCGAACACCGGGGAGCTGTTTTTT
abundance: many; d_gene: .; v_gene: TRBV5-1; j_gene: TRBJ2-1; CDR3aa: CASKGGTYNEQFF; CDR3nt: TGCGCCAGCAAGGGCGGGACCTACAATGAGCAGTTCTTC
abundance: many; d_gene: .; v_gene: TRBV12-3/TRBV12-4; j_gene: TRBJ2-7; CDR3aa: CASSRISYEQYF; CDR3nt: TGTGCCAGCAGTCGAATATCCTACGAGCAGTACTTC
abundance: many; d_gene: .; v_gene: TRBV3-1; j_gene: TRBJ2-1; CDR3aa: CASSQGLRGNEQFF; CDR3nt: TGTGCCAGCAGCCAAGGGCTCCGGGGAAATGAGCAGTTCTTC
abundance: few; d_gene: .; v_gene: TRBV30; j_gene: TRBJ2-6; CDR3aa: CAWTDRPSGANVLTF; CDR3nt: TGTGCCTGGACCGACAGGCCCTCTGGGGCCAACGTCCTGACTTTC
abundance: few; d_gene: .; v_gene: TRBV4-1; j_gene: TRBJ2-5; CDR3aa: CASSQEVRPGLQQGTQYF; CDR3nt: TGCGCCAGCAGCCAAGAAGTTCGACCGGGACTTCAACAGGGGACCCAGTACTTC
abundance: many; d_gene: TRBD1; v_gene: TRBV29-1; j_gene: TRBJ2-3; CDR3aa: CSVVDRGPSDTQYF; CDR3nt: TGCAGCGTTGTCGACAGGGGCCCCTCAGATACGCAGTATTTT
abundance: many; d_gene: .; v_gene: TRBV4-1; j_gene: TRBJ2-1; CDR3aa: CASSQDLKGNEQFF; CDR3nt: TGCGCCAGCAGCCAAGATCTTAAGGGCAATGAGCAGTTCTTC
abundance: many; d_gene: TRBD2; v_gene: TRBV4-1; j_gene: TRBJ2-7; CDR3aa: CASSTKRGPYEQYF; CDR3nt: TGCGCCAGCAGCACCAAGCGGGGCCCCTACGAGCAGTACTTC
abundance: many; d_gene: .; v_gene: TRBV28; j_gene: TRBJ2-7; CDR3aa: CASRFGQTASYEQYF; CDR3nt: TGTGCCAGCAGATTTGGTCAGACGGCCTCCTACGAGCAGTACTTC
abundance: many; d_gene: .; v_gene: TRBV6-5; j_gene: TRBJ1-4; CDR3aa: CAGASGGEPNEKLFF; CDR3nt: TGTGCCGGCGCTTCAGGAGGGGAGCCCAATGAAAAACTGTTTTTT
abundance: few; d_gene: .; v_gene: TRBV7-3; j_gene: TRBJ1-1; CDR3aa: CASSSAVSGEAFF; CDR3nt: TGTGCCAGCAGCTCCGCGGTTTCCGGTGAAGCTTTCTTT
abundance: .; d_gene: TRBD1; v_gene: TRBV4-3; j_gene: TRBJ2-7; CDR3aa: CASSQKWTGNYEQYF; CDR3nt: TGCGCCAGCAGCCAGAAATGGACAGGGAACTACGAGCAGTACTTC
abundance: many; d_gene: TRBD2; v_gene: TRBV19; j_gene: TRBJ2-3; CDR3aa: CASSRSGTRGGTDTQYF; CDR3nt: TGTGCCAGTAGCCGATCCGGGACTAGGGGTGGAACAGATACGCAGTATTTT
abundance: few; d_gene: .; v_gene: TRBV20-1; j_gene: TRBJ2-2; CDR3aa: CSARERVAGELFF; CDR3nt: TGCAGTGCTAGGGAAAGGGTAGCCGGGGAGCTGTTTTTT
abundance: many; d_gene: TRBD2; v_gene: TRBV13; j_gene: TRBJ2-1; CDR3aa: CASSLGASGFFSYNEQFF; CDR3nt: TGTGCCAGCAGCTTAGGGGCTAGCGGGTTTTTCTCCTACAATGAGCAGTTCTTC
abundance: many; d_gene: .; v_gene: TRBV11-2; j_gene: TRBJ2-7; CDR3aa: CASSSAVLSYEQYF; CDR3nt: TGTGCCAGCAGCTCGGCGGTACTAAGCTACGAGCAGTACTTC
abundance: many; d_gene: TRBD2; v_gene: TRBV7-3; j_gene: TRBJ2-7; CDR3aa: CASSSGAGGREQYF; CDR3nt: TGTGCCAGCAGTTCCGGGGCGGGAGGTAGGGAGCAGTACTTC
abundance: .; d_gene: .; v_gene: TRBV20-1; j_gene: TRBJ2-1; CDR3aa: CSASGPHTTYNEQFF; CDR3nt: TGCAGTGCCTCGGGACCTCACACCACCTACAATGAGCAGTTCTTC
abundance: many; d_gene: .; v_gene: TRBV27; j_gene: TRBJ1-1; CDR3aa: CASRSGERGTEAFF; CDR3nt: TGTGCCAGCCGATCGGGGGAACGTGGCACTGAAGCTTTCTTT
abundance: many; d_gene: .; v_gene: TRBV30; j_gene: TRBJ2-1; CDR3aa: CAWSVRHSGEVHEGQFF; CDR3nt: TGTGCCTGGAGTGTAAGGCACTCAGGGGAAGTGCATGAAGGGCAGTTCTTC
abundance: many; d_gene: TRBD1; v_gene: TRBV7-2; j_gene: TRBJ1-1; CDR3aa: CASSRQGNTEAFF; CDR3nt: TGCGCCAGCAGCCGACAGGGGAACACTGAAGCTTTCTTT
abundance: many; d_gene: TRBD2; v_gene: TRBV18; j_gene: TRBJ2-1; CDR3aa: CASSPNLAGGHNEQFF; CDR3nt: TGTGCCAGCTCACCCAATCTAGCGGGAGGCCACAATGAGCAGTTCTTC
abundance: many; d_gene: .; v_gene: TRBV4-3; j_gene: TRBJ1-5; CDR3aa: CASSQDSSNQPQHF; CDR3nt: TGCGCCAGCAGCCAAGACAGTAGCAATCAGCCCCAGCATTTT
abundance: many; d_gene: TRBD2; v_gene: TRBV6-6; j_gene: TRBJ2-2; CDR3aa: CAIEREGTGELFF; CDR3nt: TGTGCCATCGAGCGGGAGGGCACCGGGGAGCTGTTTTTT
abundance: .; d_gene: TRBD2; v_gene: TRBV29-1; j_gene: TRBJ2-5; CDR3aa: CSVDRTSGREETQYF; CDR3nt: TGCAGCGTTGACAGGACTAGCGGGAGGGAAGAGACCCAGTACTTC